These T cell receptor beta chains were read from a single sample in a study of cytomegalovirus exposure and HLA in healthy donors. The method was immunoSEQ multiplex PCR; TCRdb's version includes in-frame clones alone and lacks a portion of them. The profile shows 150,000 to 170,000 clones, 65% to 85% of them singletons. The sequencing sample was made of PBMCs. The receptors shown here come from a young man in good health and CMV-seronegative. Both conserved end residues are part of each CDR3. A D gene is named only where the DNA matches it firmly. Size is omitted from some rows. Given values are once, few, many or a class for expanded clones.

abundance	d_gene	v_gene	j_gene	CDR3aa	CDR3nt
-	TRBD2	TRBV7-9	TRBJ2-5	CASSHSGGAIETQYF	TGTGCCAGCAGTCACAGCGGGGGGGCCATAGAGACCCAGTACTTC
-	TRBD1	TRBV6-6	TRBJ2-2	CASSPGGHGELFF	TGTGCCAGCAGCCCAGGGGGCCACGGGGAGCTGTTTTTT
-	-	TRBV30	TRBJ1-4	CAWSEDRKGKLFF	TGTGCCTGGAGTGAAGACAGAAAAGGAAAACTGTTTTTT
-	-	TRBV14	TRBJ1-1	CASSQEGALNTEAFF	TGTGCCAGCAGCCAAGAGGGGGCTCTGAACACTGAAGCTTTCTTT
-	-	TRBV11-2	TRBJ1-2	CASSLDRGKDGYTF	TGTGCCAGCAGCTTAGATCGGGGAAAGGATGGCTACACCTTC
-	-	TRBV5-4	TRBJ2-1	CASSEDRGMVYNEQFF	TGTGCCAGCAGCGAAGATCGGGGAATGGTATACAATGAGCAGTTCTTC
once	TRBD2	TRBV5-8	TRBJ2-3	CASSLVTSGVDTQYF	TGTGCCAGCAGCTTGGTTACTAGCGGGGTGGATACGCAGTATTTT
few	-	TRBV2	TRBJ2-3	CASKWGADTQYF	TGTGCCAGCAAATGGGGGGCAGATACGCAGTATTTT
-	-	TRBV11-2	TRBJ2-7	CASSPRLSSYEQYF	TGTGCCAGCAGCCCCCGACTGTCATCCTACGAGCAGTACTTC
few	TRBD1	TRBV28	TRBJ2-5	CASSQGARVQYF	TGTGCCAGCAGCCAGGGGGCTCGCGTCCAGTACTTC
-	-	TRBV2	TRBJ1-1	CASSVNRPNTEAFF	TGTGCCAGCAGTGTGAACAGGCCGAACACTGAAGCTTTCTTT
-	TRBD1	TRBV15	TRBJ2-3	CATSRGVTGELDTQYF	TGTGCCACCAGCAGAGGGGTTACAGGGGAGTTGGATACGCAGTATTTT
-	-	TRBV6-4	TRBJ1-4	CASSSRGGEKLFF	TGTGCCAGCAGCTCCCGGGGGGGTGAAAAACTGTTTTTT
-	-	TRBV7-2	TRBJ2-4	CASSLAPDRIGYF	TGTGCCAGCAGCTTAGCGCCTGACAGAATTGGGTACTTC
-	TRBD1	TRBV13	TRBJ1-5	CASSRGTDLNQPQHF	TGTGCCAGCAGCCGGGGGACAGACCTTAATCAGCCCCAGCATTTT
few	-	TRBV19	TRBJ2-4	CAGSRAGAKNIQYF	TGTGCCGGTAGCAGGGCGGGGGCCAAAAACATTCAGTACTTC
-	TRBD1	TRBV7-9	TRBJ2-3	CASSRWTGTPGRTDTQYF	TGTGCCAGCAGCCGTTGGACAGGAACACCCGGACGCACAGATACGCAGTATTTT
-	TRBD1	TRBV27	TRBJ2-3	CASSPTRDRRSTDTQYF	TGTGCCAGCAGTCCCACGCGGGACAGGAGAAGCACAGATACGCAGTATTTT
-	-	TRBV30	TRBJ2-7	CAWSHSYEQYF	TGTGCCTGGAGTCACAGCTACGAGCAGTACTTC
-	-	TRBV5-1	TRBJ1-4	CASSLGQGHEKLFF	TGCGCCAGCAGCTTGGGCCAGGGTCATGAAAAACTGTTTTTT
-	TRBD2	TRBV27	TRBJ2-2	CASSPWTSGGSTGELFF	TGTGCCAGCAGTCCATGGACTAGCGGGGGGTCTACTGGGGAGCTGTTTTTT
-	-	TRBV5-6	TRBJ1-2	CASSGGGTLNYGYTF	TGTGCCAGCAGCGGCGGGGGGACACTAAACTATGGCTACACCTTC